The 2 T cell receptor beta chains below come from one sample, sequenced in a study of T cell repertoires in cytomegalovirus infection. TCRdb re-called the reads with MiXCR, one entry per CDR3 protein. The sample has about 240,000 distinct CDR3 sequences, approximately 6.7% seen once. The sequenced material came from PBMCs. Receptor source: a human donor in good health (CMV status not recorded). Some clones in this sample may be carry-over from other donors' samples.

At least ten counts were recorded for this clonotype. The chain employs TRBV7-2 and TRBJ2-3; TRBD2 aligns across 7 bases. Germline V gives CDR1 SGHTA, CDR2 FQGNSA. V shed 5 bases, J shed 5 bases, and the junction held 7 bases outside the gene matches. This CDR3 region has 14 residues. The CDR3 DNA is TGTGCCAGCAGCCCTGGCGGGGGTTTAGATACGCAGTATTTT. Amino acids: CASSPGGGLDTQYF.

This clonotype was seen ten or more times. The chain uses TRBV28 and TRBJ2-7; possibly TRBD2 for D (5 bases). The V end was cut by 5 bases, the J end by 5 bases, with 10 bases between. The CDR3 totals 12 residues. Per germline, CDR1 MDHEN and CDR2 SYDVKM. The CDR3 loop reads CASSPAVDEQYF. CDR3 bases: TGTGCCAGCAGTCCAGCGGTGGACGAGCAGTACTTC.